The clone carrying this TCR beta chain was detected only a few times. Its antigen is not known. A J-beta primer mix and a sample-barcoded 5' primer were used in a second PCR of roughly 7 to 12 cycles. TCRdb re-derived calls from the 5' RACE reads in MiXCR, one entry per CDR3 protein. Counted here are around 1,100,000 distinct CDR3 sequences, more than 30% occurring once; the ten biggest clones make up over 10%. These data are taken from a study of blood T cells in healthy people across ages. Study observations and caveats: Naive and antigen-experienced cells were not separated, limiting conclusive comparison. Age brought a roughly linear fall in TCR beta diversity measured per million T cells.

V lost 5 bases and J lost 3, with 8 bases in between. The CDR3 loop spans 12 amino acids. Germline V gene lookup returns CDR1 DFQATT and CDR2 SNEGSKA (reference sequence). Sequenced: blood. The gene calls are TRBV20-1 and TRBJ1-5; D is ambiguous. The clonotype originates from a man aged 18-30 years in good health. DNA for the CDR3: TGCAGTGCTCCGGGTTCCAATCAGCCCCAGCATTTT. This codes for CSAPGSNQPQHF.